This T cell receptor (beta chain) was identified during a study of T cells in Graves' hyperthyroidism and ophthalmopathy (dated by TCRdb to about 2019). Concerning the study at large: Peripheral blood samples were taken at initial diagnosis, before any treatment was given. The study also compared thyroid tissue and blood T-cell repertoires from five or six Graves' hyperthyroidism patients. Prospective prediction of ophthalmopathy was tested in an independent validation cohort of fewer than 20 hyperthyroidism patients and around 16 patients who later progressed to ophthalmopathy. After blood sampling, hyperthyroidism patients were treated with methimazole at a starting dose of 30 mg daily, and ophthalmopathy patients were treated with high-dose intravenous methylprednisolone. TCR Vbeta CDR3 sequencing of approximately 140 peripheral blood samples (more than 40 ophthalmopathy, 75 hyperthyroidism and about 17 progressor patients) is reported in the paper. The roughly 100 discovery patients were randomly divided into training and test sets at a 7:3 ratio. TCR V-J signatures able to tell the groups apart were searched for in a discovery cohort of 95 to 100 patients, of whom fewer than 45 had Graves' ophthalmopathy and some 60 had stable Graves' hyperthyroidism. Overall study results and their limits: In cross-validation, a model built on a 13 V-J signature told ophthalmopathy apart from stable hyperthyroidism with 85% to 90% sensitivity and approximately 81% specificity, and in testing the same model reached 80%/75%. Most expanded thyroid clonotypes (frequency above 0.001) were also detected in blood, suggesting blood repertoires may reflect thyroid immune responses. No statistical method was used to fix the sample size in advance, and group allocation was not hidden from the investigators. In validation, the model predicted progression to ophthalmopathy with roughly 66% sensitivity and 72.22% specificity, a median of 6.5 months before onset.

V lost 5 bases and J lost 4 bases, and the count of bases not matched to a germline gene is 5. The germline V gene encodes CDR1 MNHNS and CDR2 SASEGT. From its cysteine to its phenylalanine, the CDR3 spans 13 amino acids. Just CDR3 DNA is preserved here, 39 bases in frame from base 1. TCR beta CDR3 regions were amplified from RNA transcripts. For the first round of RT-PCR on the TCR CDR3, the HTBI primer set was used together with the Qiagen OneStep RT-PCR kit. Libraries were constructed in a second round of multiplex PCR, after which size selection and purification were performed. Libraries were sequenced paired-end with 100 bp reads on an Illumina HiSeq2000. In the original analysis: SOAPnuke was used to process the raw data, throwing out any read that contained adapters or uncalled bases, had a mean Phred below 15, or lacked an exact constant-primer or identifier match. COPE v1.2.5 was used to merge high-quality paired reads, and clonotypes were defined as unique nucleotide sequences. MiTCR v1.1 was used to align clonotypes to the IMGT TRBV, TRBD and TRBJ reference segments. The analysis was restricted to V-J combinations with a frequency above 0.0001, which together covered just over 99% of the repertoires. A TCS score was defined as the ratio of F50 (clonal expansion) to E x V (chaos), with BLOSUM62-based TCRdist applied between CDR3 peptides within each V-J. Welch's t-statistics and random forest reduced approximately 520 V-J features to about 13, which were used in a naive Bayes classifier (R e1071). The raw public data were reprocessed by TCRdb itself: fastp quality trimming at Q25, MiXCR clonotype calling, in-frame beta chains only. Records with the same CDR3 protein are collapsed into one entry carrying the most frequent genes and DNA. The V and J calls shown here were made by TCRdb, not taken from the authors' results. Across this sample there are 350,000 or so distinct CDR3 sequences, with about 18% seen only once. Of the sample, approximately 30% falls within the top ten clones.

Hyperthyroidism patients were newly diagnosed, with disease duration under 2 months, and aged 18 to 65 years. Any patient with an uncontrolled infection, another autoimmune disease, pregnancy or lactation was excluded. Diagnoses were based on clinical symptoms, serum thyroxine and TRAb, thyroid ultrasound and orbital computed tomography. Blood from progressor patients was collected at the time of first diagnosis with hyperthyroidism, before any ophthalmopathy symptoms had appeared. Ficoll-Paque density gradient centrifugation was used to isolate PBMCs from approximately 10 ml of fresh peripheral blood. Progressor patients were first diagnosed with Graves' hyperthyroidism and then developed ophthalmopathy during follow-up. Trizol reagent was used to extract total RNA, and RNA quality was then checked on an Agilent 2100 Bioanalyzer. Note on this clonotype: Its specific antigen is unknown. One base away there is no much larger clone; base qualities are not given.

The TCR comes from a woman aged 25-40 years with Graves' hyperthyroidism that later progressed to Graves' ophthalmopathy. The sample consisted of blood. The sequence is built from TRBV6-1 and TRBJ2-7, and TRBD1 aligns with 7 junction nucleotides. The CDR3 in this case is CASSTQTGYEQYF. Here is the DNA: TGTGCCAGCAGTACCCAGACAGGGTACGAGCAGTACTTC.